Below are 25 T cell receptor beta chains sequenced from a single sample in a study of CD8+CD57+ T cells in acquired aplastic anemia. Individuals selected for sequencing had exhibited CD8+CD57+ cell expansion on flow cytometry. It was genomic DNA that served as the template for profiling TCR beta VDJ and CDR3. A single record per CDR3 protein comes from TCRdb applying MiXCR to the reads. This table has about 170,000 distinct CDR3 sequences, around half appearing once. Sequencing was carried out using sorted CD4+, CD8+, or CD8+CD57+ T cells (not recorded which) from PBMCs. These TCRs come from a human donor with aplastic anemia.

V gene TRBV7-2 combines with J gene TRBJ2-7, with D possibly being TRBD1 or TRBD2 (5 bases each). The ends were cut back, 5 bases at V and 2 bases at J, with 10 bases in the middle. The CDR3 runs 13 residues. Germline V gene sequence: CDR1 SGHTA, CDR2 FQGNSA. CDR3 sequence (DNA): TGTGCCAGCAGCCAAGGGGACCCCTACGAGCAGTACTTC. Amino acid sequence: CASSQGDPYEQYF.

This clonotype was counted many times. The rearrangement joins TRBV5-1 to TRBJ2-5, with 7 nucleotides matching TRBD1. V shed 9 bases and J 2 bases; nucleotides not matched to a gene: 16. Germline-derived CDR1 and CDR2 are SGHRS and YFSETQ. The CDR3 sequence is 16 residues long. The CDR3 spells CATRFGAGQVQETQYF. DNA of the CDR3: TGCGCCACCAGGTTCGGAGCTGGACAGGTTCAAGAGACCCAGTACTTC.

This clonotype has at least ten counts. This rearrangement joins TRBV24-1 to TRBJ2-2, with 10 bases that match TRBD2. The J segment lost 8 bases and the V segment lost 5 bases, leaving 10 bases of the junction unmatched. Germline values: CDR1 KGHDR, CDR2 SFDVKD. This CDR3 spans 16 amino acids. The CDR3 loop is CATSAPSGGVSGELFF. Here the CDR3 DNA reads TGTGCCACCAGTGCCCCCAGCGGGGGGGTTTCAGGGGAGCTGTTTTTT.

The chain combines TRBV7-6 with TRBJ2-7; 10 bases line up with TRBD1. The assigned J gene may be wrong: the sequence end matches TRBJ1-2 better. The CDR3 extends over 15 amino acids. Germline V gene data show CDR1 as SGHVS and CDR2 as FNYEAQ. The CDR3: CASSLQPGQGLGYTF. CDR3 nucleotide sequence: TGTGCCAGCAGCCTACAACCGGGACAGGGGCTTGGCTACACCTTC.

The chain carries TRBV19 and TRBJ2-3, with a possible D match to TRBD1 (6 bases). The V gene's germline CDR1 is LNHDA and CDR2 SQIVND (reference sequence). CDR3 length: 16 residues. Trimming stripped 1 base from V and 1 base from J, with 12 bases between. The CDR3 loop is CASSIGHRVRTDTQYF. In DNA, the CDR3 is TGTGCCAGTAGTATAGGTCACAGGGTACGCACAGATACGCAGTATTTT.

The count of this clonotype is one. The V and J genes are TRBV19 and TRBJ1-6; 9 positions match TRBD1. The ends lost 1 base at V and 7 bases at J; junction bases unmatched: 2. Per germline, CDR1 LNHDA and CDR2 SQIVND (reference sequence). The CDR3 runs 15 residues. CDR3 region: CASSIAGTGNSPLHF. CDR3 DNA sequence: TGTGCCAGTAGTATAGCCGGGACAGGGAATTCACCCCTCCACTTT.

This clonotype has at least ten counts. The chain is built from TRBV20-1 and TRBJ2-7; TRBD2 aligns across 7 bases. V trimming: 2 bases; J trimming: 3 bases; junction bases outside the gene matches: 7. Germline values: CDR1 DFQATT, CDR2 SNEGSKA (reference sequence). The CDR3 is 14 amino acids. CDR3 DNA sequence: TGCAGTGCTAGATCGGGAGGAGCAATCTACGAGCAGTACTTC. Translation: CSARSGGAIYEQYF.

The chain carries TRBV29-1 and TRBJ2-3; D ambiguous. Germline V CDR1 and CDR2: SQVTM, ANQGSEA. Trimming pared 4 bases from V and 4 bases from J, leaving 6 bases between. The CDR3 covers 11 residues. The CDR3 here is CSVGGADTQYF. CDR3 sequence (DNA): TGCAGCGTTGGTGGGGCAGATACGCAGTATTTT.

The rearrangement uses TRBV14 and TRBJ2-5; a weak D match, TRBD1 (6 bases). The CDR3 runs 15 residues. Trimming took off 3 bases at V and 2 bases at J, with 13 bases between the two ends. Germline CDR1 is SGHDN and CDR2 is FVKESK. Here the CDR3 DNA reads TGTGCCAGCAGCCAGGCCCTGGGGGCGCAAGAGACCCAGTACTTC. This encodes CASSQALGAQETQYF.

With regard to this clonotype: Given a much more abundant clone one base away, this may be a read error. V gene TRBV11-2 combines with J gene TRBJ2-5; D possibly uses TRBD1 or TRBD2 (7 bases each). The CDR3 has 16 amino acids. Germline-derived CDR1 and CDR2 are SGHAT and FQNNGV. The CDR3 DNA is TGTACCAGCAGCTCAGACTGGGGGGGACAGCAAGAGACCCAGTACTTC. Translating it yields CTSSSDWGGQQETQYF.

This clonotype occurred a few times. CDR3 protein: CSVMITLNTGELFF. CDR3 nucleotides: TGCAGCGTCATGATTACGCTAAACACCGGGGAGCTGTTTTTT. V and J are TRBV29-1 and TRBJ2-2; D is unresolved. The germline CDR1 and CDR2 sequences are SQVTM and ANQGSEA. The CDR3 has 14 residues. V lost 6 bases and J 2 bases, leaving 13 bases between the germline ends.

This clonotype was observed at least ten times. The CDR3 loop reads CASSFLRMNTEAFF. CDR3 coding DNA: TGTGCCAGCAGCTTCTTAAGAATGAACACTGAAGCTTTCTTT. The chain joins TRBV5-6 to TRBJ1-1, with unresolved D. The V end lost 2 bases, the J end lost 0 bases, and 8 bases lay between the germline ends. This CDR3 has 14 amino acids. CDR1 is SGHDT, CDR2 YYEEEE, per germline.

The rearrangement uses TRBV9 and TRBJ2-1; D is ambiguous. The V and J ends lost 0 bases and 0 bases respectively, with 13 bases between them. The germline V gene encodes CDR1 SGDLS and CDR2 YYNGEE. The CDR3 is made up of 17 amino acids. The CDR3 nucleotides read TGTGCCAGCAGCGTAGGCGGCTACCCGAGCTCCTACAATGAGCAGTTCTTC. It codes for CASSVGGYPSSYNEQFF. Looking up the rest from reference TRBV9 and TRBJ2-1 gives the full variable domain: DSGVTQTPKHLITATGQRVTLRCSPRSGDLSVYWYQQSLDQGLQFLIQYYNGEERAKGNILERFSAQQFPDLHSELNLSSLELGDSALYFCASSVGGYPSSYNEQFFGPGTRLTVL.

A note on this clonotype: At one end, the junction sequence differs from germline, possibly due to a read error. The chain carries TRBV20-1 and TRBJ2-7; 9 nucleotides agree with TRBD2. Germline V lookup: CDR1 DFQATT, CDR2 SNEGSKA (reference sequence). The CDR3 totals 13 residues. CDR3 protein: CSAPALAGFELYF. Written as DNA, the CDR3 is TGCAGTGCTCCCGCGCTAGCGGGGTTCGAGCTGTACTTC.

As to this clonotype: One junction end does not reproduce the germline sequence, and a read error may be involved. The chain is built from TRBV7-8 and TRBJ2-7; weak D call: TRBD2 (5 bases). The CDR3 is 14 residues long. Germline V gene data show CDR1 as SGHVS and CDR2 as FQNEAQ. CDR3 nucleotide sequence: TGTGCTAGCAGCTTAGCGCCCGGGGCCTACGAGCAGTACTTC. It yields the protein CASSLAPGAYEQYF.

This rearrangement joins TRBV25-1 to TRBJ2-1; 11 positions match TRBD2. The CDR3 contains 15 residues. CDR1 is MGHDK and CDR2 is SYGVNS in the germline V gene. The V and J ends lost 7 bases and 3 bases, in that order; junction bases with no gene match: 5. The CDR3 sequence: CASNRLAGNYNEQFF. Here the CDR3 DNA reads TGTGCCAGCAATCGACTAGCGGGGAACTACAATGAGCAGTTCTTC.

The genes are TRBV19 and TRBJ2-5, with 7 bases that match TRBD2. This CDR3 contains 13 residues. V trimming: 3 bases; J trimming: 3 bases; junction bases outside the gene matches: 1. Per the germline V gene, CDR1 is LNHDA and CDR2 is SQIVND (reference sequence). CDR3 region: CASSMGGEETQYF. The CDR3 coding sequence is TGTGCCAGTAGTATGGGGGGGGAAGAGACCCAGTACTTC.

Ten or more counts support this clonotype. The J gene is TRBJ1-1, the V gene TRBV2, with 7 bases identical to TRBD1. This CDR3 has 13 residues. Germline values: CDR1 SNHLY, CDR2 FYNNEI. J was trimmed by 1 base and V by 6 bases; bases with no gene match: 2. This CDR3 reads CASRTGPNTEAFF. The CDR3 nucleotides are TGTGCCAGCAGGACAGGGCCGAACACTGAAGCTTTCTTT.

The CDR3 region has the DNA TGTGCCAGCAGTTCCCCATTGGTCAATGGAAACACCATATATTTT. This translates into CASSSPLVNGNTIYF. This chain connects TRBV12-3 or TRBV12-4 to TRBJ1-3; D not certain. The CDR3 is made up of 15 amino acids. V lost 4 bases and J 3 bases, leaving 13 bases between the germline ends.

In its sample, this clonotype was seen many times. The chain uses TRBV9 and TRBJ2-5; 8 nucleotides align to TRBD2. CDR1 is SGDLS, CDR2 YYNGEE, per germline. V lost 2 bases to trimming and J lost 1 base; unmatched junction nucleotides: 7. CDR3 length equals 16 residues. For the CDR3, the DNA is TGTGCCAGCAGCGTTTCCCCGGGACTAGGCCAAGAGACCCAGTACTTC. This gives the protein CASSVSPGLGQETQYF. The full variable domain, in which reference TRBV9 and TRBJ2-5 provide the parts outside the CDR3, is DSGVTQTPKHLITATGQRVTLRCSPRSGDLSVYWYQQSLDQGLQFLIQYYNGEERAKGNILERFSAQQFPDLHSELNLSSLELGDSALYFCASSVSPGLGQETQYFGPGTRLLVL.

This clonotype was counted many times. The V and J genes are TRBV20-1 and TRBJ1-2, with a weak D call TRBD1 (6 bases). The CDR3 loop spans 12 amino acids. Deletions cut 1 base from V and 4 bases from J, with 7 bases between. The V gene's germline CDR1 is DFQATT and CDR2 SNEGSKA (reference sequence). This CDR3 is CSARAQGYGYTF. DNA for the CDR3: TGCAGTGCTAGAGCACAGGGCTATGGCTACACCTTC.

This sequence joins TRBV29-1 and TRBJ2-7; D is possibly TRBD2 (5 bases). V was shortened by 0 bases and J by 0 bases, with 9 bases between the two germline ends. CDR1 is SQVTM, CDR2 ANQGSEA, per germline. The CDR3 sequence is 14 residues long. CDR3 in DNA: TGCAGCGTTGAAGAGGACTCACCCTCCTACGAGCAGTACTTC. Translation gives CSVEEDSPSYEQYF.

This clonotype was recorded many times. CDR3 nucleotide sequence: TGTGCCAGCAGTGGGCGGGGGTTTGGGAATCAGCCCCAGCATTTT. Translation gives CASSGRGFGNQPQHF. This chain uses TRBV7-8 with TRBJ1-5; maybe TRBD1 (5 bases). The germline gives CDR1 SGHVS, CDR2 FQNEAQ. V lost 6 bases and J 4 bases, leaving 16 bases between the germline ends. The CDR3 runs to 15 residues.

This clonotype was seen ten or more times. V and J are TRBV14 and TRBJ1-2; 8 nucleotides match TRBD1. V shed 4 bases and J 8 bases; nucleotides not matched to a gene: 15. The CDR3 has 16 residues. Germline V CDR1 and CDR2: SGHDN, FVKESK. The DNA for the CDR3 is TGTGCCAGCAGCCTTCGGACAGGGTTTGTTGTCGTAGGCTACACCTTC. This gives the protein CASSLRTGFVVVGYTF.

This clonotype was recorded many times. The rearrangement uses TRBV20-1 and TRBJ2-7; 7 bases match TRBD1. Trimming at V came to 2 bases and at J to 2 bases, leaving 9 bases not matched to a gene. Germline V lookup: CDR1 DFQATT, CDR2 SNEGSKA (reference sequence). The CDR3 spans 15 residues. In DNA, the CDR3 is TGCAGTGCTAGACCCGAGACAGGGACCCCCTACGAGCAGTACTTC. The encoded protein is CSARPETGTPYEQYF.